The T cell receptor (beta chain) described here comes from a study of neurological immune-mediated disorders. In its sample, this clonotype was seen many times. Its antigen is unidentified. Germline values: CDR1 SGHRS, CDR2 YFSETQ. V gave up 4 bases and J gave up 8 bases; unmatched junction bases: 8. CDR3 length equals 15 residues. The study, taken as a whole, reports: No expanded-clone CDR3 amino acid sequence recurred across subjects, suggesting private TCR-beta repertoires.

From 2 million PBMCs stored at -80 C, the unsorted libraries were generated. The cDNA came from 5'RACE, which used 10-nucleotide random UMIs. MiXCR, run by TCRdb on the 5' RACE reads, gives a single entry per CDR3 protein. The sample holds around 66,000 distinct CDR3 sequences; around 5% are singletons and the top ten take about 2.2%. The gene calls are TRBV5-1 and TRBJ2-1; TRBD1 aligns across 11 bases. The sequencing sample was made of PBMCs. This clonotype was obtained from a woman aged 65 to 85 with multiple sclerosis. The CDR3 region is CASSLGQGDLDEQFF. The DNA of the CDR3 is TGCGCCAGCAGCCTGGGACAGGGGGATTTAGATGAGCAGTTCTTC.